The rows below give T cell receptor beta chains drawn from one sample of a study of blood T cell repertoires in COVID-19. TCRdb's table, derived via immunoSEQ multiplex PCR, lists solely in-frame clones and lacks some. The sample lists about 390,000 clones, around nine tenths occurring once. Sequenced sample: PBMCs or T cells enriched from blood (not recorded which). The receptors come from a woman aged 45 to 65 who had recovered from COVID-19. CDR3s include the opening cysteine and the closing phenylalanine or tryptophan. Fields, in order: J gene, D gene, V gene, clone size, CDR3 protein, CDR3 DNA. The D gene is left open where the match is weak. Size values are once, few and many counts, or a class for expanded clones, and some rows have none.

TRBJ1-2,NA,TRBV5-6,NA,CASSLLAEQPKYGYTF,TGTGCCAGCAGCTTGTTGGCAGAACAACCAAAATATGGCTACACCTTC
TRBJ1-5,NA,TRBV7-3,NA,CASSRGQPSNQPQHF,TGTGCCAGCAGCCGAGGACAACCTAGCAATCAGCCCCAGCATTTT
TRBJ2-3,TRBD2,TRBV29-1,NA,CSVLTSGGADTQYF,TGCAGCGTCCTCACTAGCGGGGGGGCAGATACGCAGTATTTT
TRBJ2-5,NA,TRBV2,NA,CASSVAPPGMRETQYF,TGTGCCAGCAGTGTAGCCCCACCCGGGATGCGAGAGACCCAGTACTTC
TRBJ2-2,TRBD1,TRBV19,NA,CASKLQGTGELFF,TGTGCCAGTAAGCTACAGGGGACCGGGGAGCTGTTTTTT
TRBJ2-2,TRBD2,TRBV27,NA,CASSLSGLAGGLEIQEPATGELFF,TGTGCCAGCAGTTTATCGGGACTAGCGGGGGGGCTCGAGATTCAAGAGCCAGCCACCGGGGAGCTGTTTTTT
TRBJ1-1,NA,TRBV2,NA,CASTRDTSFMNTEAFF,TGTGCCAGCACTCGGGACACGTCTTTTATGAACACTGAAGCTTTCTTT
TRBJ2-3,NA,TRBV2,once,CASTGRGARMMTDTQYF,TGTGCCAGCACTGGTCGCGGGGCCCGAATGATGACAGATACGCAGTATTTT
TRBJ1-1,NA,TRBV15,once,CATSRVIGVEAFF,TGTGCCACCAGCAGAGTTATCGGGGTTGAAGCTTTCTTT
TRBJ2-2,NA,TRBV28,NA,CASTSVGRGTGELFF,TGTGCCAGCACGAGCGTAGGGAGAGGCACCGGGGAGCTGTTTTTT
TRBJ1-1,NA,TRBV3-1/TRBV3-2,NA,CASSQEVRGTEAFF,TGTGCCAGCAGCCAAGAGGTCCGGGGCACTGAAGCTTTCTTT
TRBJ2-7,TRBD1,TRBV11-2,NA,CASSSQTGQPEHF,TGTGCCAGCAGCTCACAGACGGGACAGCCTGAACACTTC
TRBJ2-2,NA,TRBV19,NA,CASRGDSYLNTGELFF,TGTGCCAGTAGAGGGGACTCCTATTTGAACACCGGGGAGCTGTTTTTT
TRBJ1-3,NA,TRBV9,NA,CASSITGSRNTIYF,TGTGCCAGCAGCATTACAGGGAGCCGAAACACCATATATTTT
TRBJ1-5,TRBD1,TRBV30,NA,CAWDAGQGVNQPQHF,TGTGCCTGGGATGCAGGACAGGGAGTTAATCAGCCCCAGCATTTT
TRBJ1-6,NA,TRBV3-1/TRBV3-2,NA,CASSRMSSYNSPLHF,TGTGCCAGCAGCCGCATGAGCTCCTATAATTCACCCCTCCACTTT
TRBJ1-5,TRBD1,TRBV20-1,few,CSASPGTGPIGQPQHF,TGCAGTGCTAGTCCCGGGACAGGCCCCATTGGACAGCCCCAGCATTTT
TRBJ1-4,TRBD1,TRBV30,NA,CAWTGQGIEKLFF,TGTGCCTGGACTGGACAGGGCATTGAAAAACTGTTTTTT
TRBJ2-2,TRBD2,TRBV7-6,NA,CASSQGTTSIGELFF,TGTGCCAGCAGCCAAGGGACTACCTCGATCGGGGAGCTGTTTTTT
TRBJ1-1,NA,TRBV15,NA,CATSRDGGRGFGAFF,TGTGCCACCAGCAGAGATGGCGGGCGGGGGTTCGGAGCTTTCTTT
TRBJ1-1,NA,TRBV28,NA,CASSLTGNTEAFF,TGTGCCAGCAGTTTAACAGGGAACACTGAAGCTTTCTTT
TRBJ2-5,NA,TRBV24-1,NA,CATSKGRETQYF,TGTGCCACCTCTAAGGGGCGGGAGACCCAGTACTTC
TRBJ2-3,NA,TRBV4-1,NA,CASSQDGQSTDTQYF,TGCGCCAGCAGCCAAGACGGACAGTCCACAGATACGCAGTATTTT
TRBJ1-1,NA,TRBV3-1/TRBV3-2,NA,CASSQLGGNTEAFF,TGTGCCAGCAGCCAGCTGGGAGGAAACACTGAAGCTTTCTTT
TRBJ2-3,TRBD2,TRBV4-3,NA,CASSQGLASDTQYF,TGCGCCAGCAGCCAAGGACTAGCCTCAGATACGCAGTATTTT
TRBJ2-3,NA,TRBV27,NA,CASSDYTHTDTQYF,TGTGCCAGCAGTGACTACACGCACACAGATACGCAGTATTTT
TRBJ2-7,TRBD1,TRBV7-9,NA,CASSYRGDEQYF,TGTGCCAGCAGTTACAGGGGGGACGAGCAGTACTTC
TRBJ1-6,NA,TRBV6-5,NA,CASAPAGAQNSPLHF,TGTGCCAGCGCCCCGGCGGGGGCGCAGAATTCACCCCTCCACTTT
TRBJ1-6,TRBD1,TRBV18,NA,CASSPSGQGYSPLHF,TGTGCCAGCTCACCATCGGGACAGGGCTATTCACCCCTCCACTTT
TRBJ1-1,NA,TRBV20-1,NA,CSASRQGAAFF,TGCAGTGCTAGTAGGCAGGGTGCCGCTTTCTTT
TRBJ2-5,TRBD2,TRBV7-8,NA,CAYRSLAGETQYF,TGTGCGTACCGGTCACTAGCGGGAGAGACCCAGTACTTC
TRBJ1-2,TRBD1,TRBV3-1/TRBV3-2,NA,CASSHGQDYGYTF,TGTGCCAGCAGCCATGGACAGGACTATGGCTACACCTTC
TRBJ2-2,TRBD1,TRBV24-1,NA,CATSDAPGTGDTGELFF,TGTGCCACCAGTGACGCCCCCGGGACAGGGGACACCGGGGAGCTGTTTTTT
TRBJ1-1,TRBD1,TRBV3-1/TRBV3-2,NA,CASSSGTGGFTEAFF,TGTGCCAGCAGCTCCGGGACAGGGGGCTTTACTGAAGCTTTCTTT
TRBJ1-6,TRBD1,TRBV6-6,NA,CASIQGASSPLHF,TGTGCCAGCATCCAGGGGGCTAGTTCACCCCTCCACTTT
TRBJ2-5,NA,TRBV10-3,NA,CAISESLDTDQETQYF,TGTGCCATCAGTGAGTCTCTGGACACCGACCAAGAGACCCAGTACTTC
TRBJ1-1,NA,TRBV10-3,NA,CAISGNTEAFF,TGTGCCATCAGCGGGAACACTGAAGCTTTCTTT
TRBJ1-5,TRBD1,TRBV29-1,NA,CSAQGDSNQPQHF,TGCAGCGCCCAGGGGGATAGCAATCAGCCCCAGCATTTT
TRBJ1-2,NA,TRBV2,NA,CASSVEGQSYGYTF,TGTGCCAGCTCTGTGGAAGGACAGAGCTATGGCTACACCTTC
TRBJ1-2,NA,TRBV7-8,NA,CASGETGNYGYTF,TGTGCCAGCGGGGAAACAGGGAACTATGGCTACACCTTC
TRBJ2-1,TRBD1,TRBV25-1,NA,CASSEESGTGRYNEQFF,TGTGCCAGCAGTGAAGAGTCCGGGACAGGTCGCTACAATGAGCAGTTCTTC
TRBJ1-2,TRBD1,TRBV2,once,CASRGQGIDGYTF,TGTGCCAGCAGGGGACAGGGGATAGATGGCTACACCTTC
TRBJ2-4,TRBD1,TRBV3-1/TRBV3-2,NA,CASSEYRGYIQYF,TGTGCCAGCAGCGAATACAGGGGATACATTCAGTACTTC
TRBJ1-6,NA,TRBV7-8,NA,CASSLWRGQGSPLHF,TGTGCCAGCAGCTTATGGCGGGGGCAGGGTTCACCCCTCCACTTT
TRBJ2-3,TRBD2,TRBV3-1/TRBV3-2,NA,CASSQVLGRVTDTQYF,TGTGCCAGCAGCCAAGTTCTTGGGAGGGTCACAGATACGCAGTATTTT
TRBJ2-5,NA,TRBV29-1,NA,CSVEDRSRSAGGETQYF,TGCAGCGTTGAAGATAGGAGCAGGTCGGCTGGGGGCGAGACCCAGTACTTC
TRBJ2-5,NA,TRBV25-1,once,CASSDLAGKETQYF,TGTGCCAGCAGTGATCTGGCAGGAAAAGAGACCCAGTACTTC
TRBJ1-3,NA,TRBV7-9,NA,CASSSDYISGNTIYF,TGTGCCAGCAGCTCAGATTACATCTCTGGAAACACCATATATTTT
TRBJ1-5,TRBD1,TRBV6-5,NA,CASKPTGVVQPQHF,TGTGCCAGCAAGCCAACAGGGGTGGTTCAGCCCCAGCATTTT
TRBJ2-3,TRBD1,TRBV10-3,NA,CAIRTGTGRTDTQYF,TGTGCCATCAGGACCGGGACAGGCCGCACAGATACGCAGTATTTT
TRBJ1-1,NA,TRBV6-2/TRBV6-3,NA,CASSAVGEVYEAFF,TGTGCCAGCAGCGCAGTGGGAGAAGTCTATGAAGCTTTCTTT
TRBJ2-1,TRBD2,TRBV11-2,NA,CASSLAGLTYNEQFF,TGTGCCAGCAGCTTAGCGGGACTAACCTACAATGAGCAGTTCTTC
TRBJ2-5,TRBD2,TRBV24-1,NA,CATSDLHEASGGKGTQYF,TGTGCCACCAGTGATTTGCATGAGGCTAGCGGAGGTAAAGGGACCCAGTACTTC
TRBJ2-3,NA,TRBV7-8,NA,CASSFGGGPTDTQYF,TGTGCCAGCAGCTTCGGTGGGGGCCCAACAGATACGCAGTATTTT
TRBJ2-2,NA,TRBV19,once,CASSILVVGNTGELFF,TGTGCCAGTAGTATATTAGTAGTTGGGAACACCGGGGAGCTGTTTTTT
TRBJ1-4,TRBD1,TRBV18,NA,CASSPLGGTGPATNEKLFF,TGTGCCAGCTCACCCTTAGGCGGGACAGGGCCTGCAACTAATGAAAAACTGTTTTTT
TRBJ1-2,NA,TRBV4-2,NA,CASSQASGGMGYTF,TGTGCCAGCAGCCAAGCAAGCGGGGGTATGGGCTACACCTTC